The entry that follows covers one TCR beta chain sequence. The sample belongs to a study of blood T cell repertoires in COVID-19. Study information: Spain, Italy and the United States supplied samples that represented acute and convalescent COVID-19. PBMCs, B-cell-depleted T cells, or T cells were the source of the cDNA or gDNA that made up the material.

Some clones are missing from TCRdb's copy, which holds only in-frame ones; the method was immunoSEQ multiplex PCR. Found here are approximately 220,000 clones, 65% to 90% of them singletons; the top ten hold about 4.1%. In germline, CDR1 is MGHRA, CDR2 YSYEKL. Trimming took 6 bases from V and 4 from J; bases not matched to a gene: 10. The CDR3 loop spans 15 amino acids. The chain recombines TRBV4-1 with TRBJ1-1; 8 bases are shared with TRBD1. Sample: peripheral blood. This TCR was sampled from a man aged 50 to 59 with acute or convalescent COVID-19. The CDR3 nucleotides are TGCGCCAGCAGTACTGGACAGGGCCCGGTCACTGAAGCTTTCTTT. Encoded protein: CASSTGQGPVTEAFF.